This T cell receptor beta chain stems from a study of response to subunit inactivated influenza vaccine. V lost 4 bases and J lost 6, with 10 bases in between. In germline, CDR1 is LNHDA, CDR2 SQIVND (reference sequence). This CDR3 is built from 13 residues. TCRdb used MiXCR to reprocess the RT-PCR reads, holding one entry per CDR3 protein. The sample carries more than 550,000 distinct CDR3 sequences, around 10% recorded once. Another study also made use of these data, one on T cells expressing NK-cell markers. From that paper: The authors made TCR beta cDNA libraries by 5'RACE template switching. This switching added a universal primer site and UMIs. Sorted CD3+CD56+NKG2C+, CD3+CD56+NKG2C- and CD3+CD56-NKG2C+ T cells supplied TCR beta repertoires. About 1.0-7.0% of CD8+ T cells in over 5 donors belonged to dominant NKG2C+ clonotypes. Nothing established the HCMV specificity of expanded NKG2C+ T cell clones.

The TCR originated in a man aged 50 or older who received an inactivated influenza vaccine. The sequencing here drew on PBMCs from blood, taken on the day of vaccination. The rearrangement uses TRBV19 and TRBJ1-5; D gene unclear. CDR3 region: CASSTFNLQPQHF. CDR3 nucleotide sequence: TGTGCCAGTAGTACATTTAACCTTCAGCCCCAGCATTTT.